Listed below are T cell receptor beta chains from one sample, sequenced in a study of cytomegalovirus exposure and HLA in healthy donors. Assay used: immunoSEQ multiplex PCR; TCRdb lists only in-frame clones, some missing. The table records 90,000 to 150,000 clones, 77% of them present only once. The sample comprised PBMCs. Source of these receptors: a human donor in good health. Each CDR3 is given with its conserved first and last residue. The order of the fields is clone size, V gene, J gene, CDR3 protein. Not all rows give a size; the values are once, few, many and, for expanded clones, a class.

>-|TRBV19|TRBJ2-1
CASGLAGYNEQFF
>few|TRBV6-5|TRBJ2-2
CATRKGLANTGELFF
>-|TRBV19|TRBJ2-7
CASRADGTGIYEQYF
>few|TRBV5-5|TRBJ2-2
CASSLLSGIGTGELFF
>-|TRBV27|TRBJ2-2
CASSSSGTGNTGELFF
>few|TRBV5-1|TRBJ1-4
CASSLGYIRDSPSNEKLFF
>-|TRBV6-6|TRBJ2-7
CASSPRRGSYEQYF
>-|TRBV11-2|TRBJ1-5
CASSLDRGSNQPQHF
>-|TRBV25-1|TRBJ1-2
CASSGDRGEGGYTF
>few|TRBV5-1|TRBJ1-5
CASSAGQGNQPQHF
>-|TRBV25-1|TRBJ1-1
CASSVHLAGGAFF
>-|TRBV6-5|TRBJ1-4
CASSYGRGIGKLFF
>-|TRBV6-6|TRBJ1-1
CASTPQGLDTEAFF
>-|TRBV14|TRBJ2-5
CASSPWRGGGGQETQYF
>-|TRBV5-1|TRBJ2-7
CASSLGAWVSIQGYEQYF
>-|TRBV11-3|TRBJ2-7
CASSFGRSSYEQYF
>-|TRBV19|TRBJ2-2
CASSIADRPNTGELFF
>-|TRBV14|TRBJ1-2
CASSPGAGYTF
>-|TRBV7-2|TRBJ2-1
CASSPGTSGNEQFF
>-|TRBV15|TRBJ2-4
CATSRDRVLGEGTQNIQYF
>-|TRBV19|TRBJ1-1
CASIPGEDGNTEAFF
>few|TRBV11-1|TRBJ2-3
CASSFPTRGQYTDTQYF
>-|TRBV28|TRBJ1-2
CASRQGGSGYTF
>-|TRBV6-4|TRBJ1-1
CASSSQEGATEAFF
>-|TRBV7-9|TRBJ1-4
CASSRTREGLFF
>-|TRBV7-9|TRBJ1-2
CASSYRGTDGYTF
>-|TRBV19|TRBJ1-5
CASSIRVDSQPQHF
>-|TRBV6-6|TRBJ2-3
CASSGEGATQYF
>few|TRBV5-4|TRBJ1-1
CASGQGQGDTEAFF
>-|TRBV5-1|TRBJ2-2
CASAGLAGESGELFF
>-|TRBV6-1|TRBJ2-1
CASTLTSASYNEQFF
>-|TRBV28|TRBJ2-7
CASSASGRGYEQYF
>-|TRBV19|TRBJ1-3
CASSKWQGSGNTIYF
>-|TRBV6-6|TRBJ2-7
CASSFPGQGGSYEQYF
>few|TRBV6-5|TRBJ2-5
CASSRDREGETQYF
>-|TRBV19|TRBJ2-3
CASRAGVTDTQYF
>-|TRBV5-1|TRBJ2-6
CASSPGTGRANVLTF
>-|TRBV28|TRBJ2-2
CASSSPGLAGAGELFF
>-|TRBV30|TRBJ2-5
CAWSVLSVKETQYF
>-|TRBV5-8|TRBJ2-4
CASSLGGAAKNIQYF
>-|TRBV2|TRBJ1-6
CASSEPPGRGPSGAPLHF
>once|TRBV14|TRBJ1-2
CASSQDPGQGQLYGYTF
>-|TRBV2|TRBJ1-2
CASRVDRGPAGYTF
>few|TRBV11-3|TRBJ2-7
CASSLVGVAANYEQYF
>once|TRBV19|TRBJ2-7
CASSIAGQSYEQYF
>-|TRBV5-1|TRBJ2-1
CASSLLLAGVDEQFF
>-|TRBV5-4|TRBJ2-7
CASSSSRTSGRAQEQYF
>-|TRBV7-3|TRBJ2-3
CASRVSGSGADTQYF
>-|TRBV2|TRBJ1-6
CASSDDRGVNSPLHF
>-|TRBV28|TRBJ2-7
CASSISRTGRGEQYF
>-|TRBV2|TRBJ2-7
CASRGPHYEQYF
>-|TRBV18|TRBJ1-1
CASSPETGNTEAFF
>-|TRBV21-1|TRBJ2-7
CASSKAHGLAVVYEQYF
>-|TRBV7-9|TRBJ2-1
CASSFGLGEAAGAFF
>few|TRBV11-2|TRBJ2-2
CASTLQRNTGELFF
>once|TRBV19|TRBJ2-7
CASGASYEQYF
>-|TRBV2|TRBJ2-1
CAGDTSGRAYNEQFF
>-|TRBV5-4|TRBJ1-1
CASSLEGGITEAFF